A selection of T cell receptor beta chains follows, all from one sample in a study of regulatory T cells in long-lasting Graves disease. TCRdb reanalysed the multiplex PCR reads using MiXCR and keeps one entry per CDR3 protein. The table has 680,000 or so distinct CDR3 sequences, approximately 15% seen once. The same specimen was also included in a second study, on T cells in Graves' hyperthyroidism and ophthalmopathy.

The sequencing here drew on peripheral blood mononuclear cells (PBMCs), taken at new diagnosis, from a patient treated with antithyroid drugs. These receptor sequences come from a woman aged 25 to 39 with Graves disease. Each CDR3 is given with its conserved first and last residue. The D gene is left open where the match is weak. The size of a clone is reported for some rows only, either as once, few or many, or as a class for expanded clones.

D gene: -
V gene: TRBV9
J gene: TRBJ1-1
clone size: many
CDR3 protein: CASRAGLGGTEAFF
CDR3 DNA: TGTGCCAGCAGAGCCGGACTCGGCGGAACTGAAGCTTTCTTT

D gene: TRBD2
V gene: TRBV11-2
J gene: TRBJ2-1
clone size: -
CDR3 protein: CASSYTSGSGNEQFF
CDR3 DNA: TGTGCCAGCAGCTACACTAGCGGGAGTGGCAATGAGCAGTTCTTC

D gene: -
V gene: TRBV4-1
J gene: TRBJ1-1
clone size: few
CDR3 protein: CASSQDQREAFF
CDR3 DNA: TGCGCCAGCAGCCAAGATCAGAGAGAAGCTTTCTTT

D gene: -
V gene: TRBV6-2/TRBV6-3
J gene: TRBJ1-3
clone size: -
CDR3 protein: CASSYAGTSGNTIYF
CDR3 DNA: TGTGCCAGCAGTTATGCTGGGACCTCTGGAAACACCATATATTTT

D gene: TRBD2
V gene: TRBV12-3/TRBV12-4
J gene: TRBJ2-5
clone size: -
CDR3 protein: CASSLVRPGGRRETQYF
CDR3 DNA: TGTGCCAGCAGTTTGGTTCGTCCGGGGGGGCGAAGGGAGACCCAGTACTTC

D gene: -
V gene: TRBV7-3
J gene: TRBJ2-1
clone size: many
CDR3 protein: CASSPQNRANEQFF
CDR3 DNA: TGTGCCAGCAGCCCCCAAAACAGGGCGAATGAGCAGTTCTTC

D gene: TRBD1
V gene: TRBV2
J gene: TRBJ1-6
clone size: many
CDR3 protein: CASHRDSTNNSPLHF
CDR3 DNA: TGTGCCAGTCACCGGGACAGCACCAATAATTCACCCCTCCACTTT

D gene: TRBD1
V gene: TRBV29-1
J gene: TRBJ1-1
clone size: many
CDR3 protein: CSVELGTGSSTEAFF
CDR3 DNA: TGCAGCGTTGAACTCGGGACAGGGTCGTCCACTGAAGCTTTCTTT

D gene: TRBD2
V gene: TRBV7-2
J gene: TRBJ2-7
clone size: few
CDR3 protein: CASKYTSVSSYEQYF
CDR3 DNA: TGTGCCAGCAAATACACTAGCGTGAGCTCCTACGAGCAGTACTTC

D gene: -
V gene: TRBV25-1
J gene: TRBJ1-4
clone size: -
CDR3 protein: CASRLGNEKLFF
CDR3 DNA: TGTGCCAGCAGATTGGGGAATGAAAAACTGTTTTTT

D gene: -
V gene: TRBV5-8
J gene: TRBJ1-5
clone size: -
CDR3 protein: CASSLEVGTSNQPQHF
CDR3 DNA: TGTGCCAGCAGCTTGGAGGTGGGAACGAGCAATCAGCCCCAGCATTTT

D gene: TRBD2
V gene: TRBV18
J gene: TRBJ2-7
clone size: -
CDR3 protein: CASSPRGLAGEGGSYEQYF
CDR3 DNA: TGTGCCAGCTCACCACGAGGACTAGCGGGAGAGGGGGGCTCCTACGAGCAGTACTTC

D gene: -
V gene: TRBV28
J gene: TRBJ2-5
clone size: many
CDR3 protein: CASSFSGWGRETQYF
CDR3 DNA: TGTGCCAGCAGTTTTTCAGGGTGGGGTCGGGAGACCCAGTACTTC

D gene: TRBD2
V gene: TRBV25-1
J gene: TRBJ2-3
clone size: -
CDR3 protein: CASSEWASGGPADTQYF
CDR3 DNA: TGTGCCAGCAGTGAATGGGCCAGCGGGGGGCCCGCAGATACACAGTATTTT

D gene: -
V gene: TRBV5-1
J gene: TRBJ2-4
clone size: -
CDR3 protein: CASSPNSFIAKNIQYF
CDR3 DNA: TGCGCCAGCAGTCCTAACAGCTTTATAGCCAAAAACATTCAGTACTTC

D gene: TRBD2
V gene: TRBV19
J gene: TRBJ2-7
clone size: few
CDR3 protein: CASSTGTSGAYEQYF
CDR3 DNA: TGTGCCAGTAGCACCGGGACTAGCGGGGCCTACGAGCAGTACTTC

D gene: TRBD1
V gene: TRBV25-1
J gene: TRBJ2-2
clone size: few
CDR3 protein: CASSGGQGARVTGELFF
CDR3 DNA: TGTGCCAGCAGTGGGGGCCAGGGGGCGCGAGTTACCGGGGAGCTGTTTTTT

D gene: TRBD2
V gene: TRBV5-4
J gene: TRBJ2-7
clone size: -
CDR3 protein: CASSLEGSGRAYEQYF
CDR3 DNA: TGTGCCAGCAGCTTGGAAGGTAGCGGGAGGGCCTACGAGCAGTACTTC